This TCR beta chain was sequenced during a study of long-term antiretroviral therapy in people with HIV. Treatment locations for all participants with HIV were in the United States. Findings of the study overall: ART was followed by higher diversity that remained below transplant donor controls.

Of note for this clone: Its antigen remains unidentified.

Sequencing relied on immunoSEQ assay v3.0, run at survey level. Sequencing was performed with immunoSEQ multiplex PCR; in TCRdb, only in-frame clones are kept and a portion is missing. The data contain some 21,000 clones, 81% of them seen just once; the ten biggest clones take up roughly 12%. The CDR3 contains 13 residues. Germline V CDR1 and CDR2: SGDLS, YYNGEE. V was trimmed by 4 bases and J by 5 bases, leaving 12 bases between them. The V call is TRBV9, the J call TRBJ2-5; D is unclear. The clonotype comes from a man aged 35-49 years with HIV. The sample in question was unsorted PBMCs, obtained 0.1 years before starting antiretroviral therapy. Here the CDR3 DNA reads TGTGCCAGCAGCCCGCGGAAAGGGGAGACCCAGTACTTC. This sequence encodes CASSPRKGETQYF. Full variable domain (rest looked up from reference TRBV9 and TRBJ2-5): DSGVTQTPKHLITATGQRVTLRCSPRSGDLSVYWYQQSLDQGLQFLIQYYNGEERAKGNILERFSAQQFPDLHSELNLSSLELGDSALYFCASSPRKGETQYFGPGTRLLVL.